This TCR beta chain stems from a study of early T cells in non-severe SARS-CoV-2 infection. Study-level background: Alpha and beta chains were unpaired, from unsorted whole-blood bulk RNA.

The CDR3 is 13 residues long. V was shortened by 2 bases and J by 4 bases, with 8 bases between the two germline ends. Germline CDR1 LGHDT, CDR2 YNNKEL (reference sequence). One entry per CDR3 protein results from TCRdb running MiXCR on the 5' RACE reads. The data contain 45,000 to 65,000 distinct CDR3 sequences, approximately 10% of them singletons. A note on this clonotype: The antigen is undetermined.

Whole-study findings and limits: Lookups in VDJdb leaned toward anti-spike CD8 responses and missed private and CD4 specificities.

This TCR was sampled from an adult who was a healthcare worker with PCR-confirmed SARS-CoV-2 infection or an uninfected control (not recorded which). The rearrangement uses TRBV3-1 and TRBJ1-1; D not resolved. The source material was whole blood. Here the CDR3 DNA reads TGTGCCAGCAGCCAATCCTCGGGCACTGAAGCTTTCTTT. It encodes CASSQSSGTEAFF.